This T cell receptor (beta chain) was captured in a study of beta chain features in type 1 diabetes. Study conclusions and caveats: Researchers report that Type 1 diabetes patients had moderately but significantly shorter TCRB CDR3s across all four CD4+ subsets.

The sequenced template was cDNA made from the entire isolated RNA. Using immunoSEQ multiplex PCR, the repertoire was profiled, and TCRdb retains in-frame clones only, with some absent. The repertoire holds over 200,000 clones, approximately 10% seen once, with around 0.015% in the top ten. This clone was found a few times. Its cognate antigen is unknown. Germline CDR1 and CDR2: SGHTA and FQGNSA. The CDR3 contains 15 residues. V was pared by 2 bases and J by 2 bases, with 1 base of the junction left unmatched. Sequenced material: naive CD4+ T cells from blood. The V call is TRBV7-2, the J call TRBJ1-5, with TRBD1 matching 9 bases. The TCR comes from a man aged 25 to 40 with type 1 diabetes. The CDR3 DNA is TGTGCCAGCAGCTTATGGACAGGGGGCAATCAGCCCCAGCATTTT. This encodes CASSLWTGGNQPQHF.